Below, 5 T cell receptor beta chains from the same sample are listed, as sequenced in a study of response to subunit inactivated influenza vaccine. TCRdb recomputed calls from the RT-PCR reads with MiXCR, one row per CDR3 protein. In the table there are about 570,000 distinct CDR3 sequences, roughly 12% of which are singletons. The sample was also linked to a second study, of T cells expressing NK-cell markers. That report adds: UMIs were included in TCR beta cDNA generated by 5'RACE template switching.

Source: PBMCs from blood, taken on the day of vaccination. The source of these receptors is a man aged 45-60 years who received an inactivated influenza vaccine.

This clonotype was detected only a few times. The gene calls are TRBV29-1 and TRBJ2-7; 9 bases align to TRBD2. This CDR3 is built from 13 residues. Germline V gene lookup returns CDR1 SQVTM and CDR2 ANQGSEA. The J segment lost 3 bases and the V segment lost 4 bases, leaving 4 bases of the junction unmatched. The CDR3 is CSVVQAGGYEQYF. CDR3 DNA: TGCAGCGTTGTCCAAGCGGGAGGCTACGAGCAGTACTTC.

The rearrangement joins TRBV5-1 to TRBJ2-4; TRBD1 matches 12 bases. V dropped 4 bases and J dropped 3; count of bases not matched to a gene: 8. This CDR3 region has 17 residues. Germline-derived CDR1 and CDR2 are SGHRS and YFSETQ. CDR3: CASSGTGGSLGKNIQYF. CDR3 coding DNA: TGCGCCAGCAGCGGGACAGGGGGCTCTCTAGGCAAAAACATTCAGTACTTC.

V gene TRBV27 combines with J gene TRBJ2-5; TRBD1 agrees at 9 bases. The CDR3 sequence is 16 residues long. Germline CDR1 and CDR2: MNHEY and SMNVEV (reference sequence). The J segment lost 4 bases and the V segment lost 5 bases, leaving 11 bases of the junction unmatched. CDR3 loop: CASSPSTGGGGETQYF. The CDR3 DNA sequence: TGTGCCAGCAGTCCATCCACAGGGGGCGGGGGAGAGACCCAGTACTTC.

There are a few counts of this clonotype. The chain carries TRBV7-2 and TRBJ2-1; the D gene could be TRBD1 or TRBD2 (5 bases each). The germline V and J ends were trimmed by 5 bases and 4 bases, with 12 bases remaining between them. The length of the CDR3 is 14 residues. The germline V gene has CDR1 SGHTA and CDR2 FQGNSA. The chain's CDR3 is CASSVGPAYNEQFF. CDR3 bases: TGTGCCAGCAGCGTGGGACCAGCATACAATGAGCAGTTCTTC. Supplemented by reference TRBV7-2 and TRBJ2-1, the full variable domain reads GAGVSQSPSNKVTEKGKDVELRCDPISGHTALYWYRQSLGQGLEFLIYFQGNSAPDKSGLPSDRFSAERTGGSVSTLTIQRTQQEDSAVYLCASSVGPAYNEQFFGPGTRLTVL.

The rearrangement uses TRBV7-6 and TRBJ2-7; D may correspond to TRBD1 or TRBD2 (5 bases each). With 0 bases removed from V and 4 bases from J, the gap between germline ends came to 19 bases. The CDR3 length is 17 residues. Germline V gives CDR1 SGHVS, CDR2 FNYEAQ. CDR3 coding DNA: TGTGCCAGCAGCTTAGCGTGGGCGAGGGGAAGTCTGTACGAGCAGTACTTC. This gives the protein CASSLAWARGSLYEQYF.